The entry below gives a single T cell receptor (beta chain) sequence along with its context. The assay was immunoSEQ multiplex PCR, and TCRdb's table has in-frame clones only and misses some. The sample shows around 2,100,000 clones, approximately 94% of them seen only once. These data come from a study of shared clonotypes between healthy human individuals. CDR1 is MGHRA and CDR2 is YSYEKL in the germline V gene. V trimming: 4 bases; J trimming: 3 bases; junction bases outside the gene matches: 6. The CDR3 has 16 amino acids. The naive CD8 subset, CD45RO-negative cells positively selected for CCR7, excluded terminally differentiated effector memory CD45RA+ cells.

The chain is built from TRBV4-1 and TRBJ2-7, with 13 bases aligning to TRBD2. The receptor's source is a man younger than 35 in good health. Input material: naive CD8+ T cells sorted from blood. CDR3 amino acids: CASSPLWTSGSYEQYF. CDR3 bases: TGCGCCAGCAGCCCCCTGTGGACTAGCGGGAGCTACGAGCAGTACTTC.